Below are 30 T cell receptor beta chains sequenced from a single sample in a study of CD8 T cells in Susac syndrome. Random hexamers were used to reverse transcribe about 0.5 to 1 ug of RNA. TCRdb re-derived calls from the immunoSEQ multiplex PCR reads in MiXCR, one entry per CDR3 protein. The sample holds about 180,000 distinct CDR3 sequences, 90% to 97% seen once. Material for sequencing was CD4+ T cells from PBMCs. These receptors originate from a human donor with Susac syndrome.

The rearrangement joins TRBV4-1 to TRBJ1-6; D gene ambiguous. The V end lost 5 bases, the J end lost 9 bases, and 8 bases lay between the germline ends. The CDR3 is made up of 12 amino acids. The V gene's germline CDR1 is MGHRA and CDR2 YSYEKL. The CDR3 spells CASSSRGSPLHF. CDR3 in DNA: TGCGCCAGCAGCTCCCGGGGTTCACCCCTCCACTTT.

V gene TRBV28 combines with J gene TRBJ2-2, with 7 nucleotides matching TRBD1. The CDR3 is 15 residues long. Germline trimming cut 3 bases from V and 0 bases from J; bases unmatched to any gene: 1. Germline V gene data show CDR1 as MDHEN and CDR2 as SYDVKM. Here the CDR3 reads CASSFRGTNTGELFF. The CDR3 coding sequence is TGTGCCAGCAGTTTCAGGGGGACGAACACCGGGGAGCTGTTTTTT.

The rearrangement joins TRBV6-2 or TRBV6-3 to TRBJ2-7; D gene unclear. The CDR3 covers 13 residues. The ends were cut back, 1 base at V and 5 bases at J, with 9 bases in the middle. Germline V lookup: CDR1 MNHEY, CDR2 SVGEGT. As DNA, the CDR3 is TGTGCCAGCAGTTACTACCCCCGGCACGAGCAGTACTTC. Translation gives CASSYYPRHEQYF.

This chain uses TRBV5-4 with TRBJ2-2; D ambiguous. CDR1 is SGHNT and CDR2 is YYREEE in the germline V gene (reference sequence). The V end lost 0 bases, the J end lost 8 bases, and 14 bases lay between the germline ends. This CDR3 contains 15 residues. This CDR3 reads CASSLDPAAGGELFF. As DNA, the CDR3 is TGTGCCAGCAGCTTGGACCCTGCGGCCGGGGGGGAGCTGTTTTTT.

J is TRBJ2-5 and V is TRBV6-5; D unclear. The CDR3 length is 13 residues. CDR1 MNHEY and CDR2 SVGAGI come from the germline V gene. Trimming took 0 bases from V and 4 from J, leaving 6 bases between them. The CDR3 nucleotides read TGTGCCAGCAGTTACTCGGTGGGAGAGACCCAGTACTTC. This translates into CASSYSVGETQYF.

The rearrangement links TRBV27 to TRBJ2-1; the D is unclear. V was cut by 2 bases and J by 7 bases, with 6 bases left in between. This CDR3 has 12 amino acids. Germline V gene lookup returns CDR1 MNHEY and CDR2 SMNVEV (reference sequence). The CDR3 nucleotides read TGTGCCAGCAGTTTAAGAGGAAATGAGCAGTTCTTC. This sequence encodes CASSLRGNEQFF.

The chain uses TRBV5-1 and TRBJ1-5; a possible D gene is TRBD1 (5 bases). This CDR3 is 15 amino acids long. Deletions cut 4 bases from V and 6 bases from J, with 17 bases between. Germline CDR1 reads SGHRS; CDR2 reads YFSETQ. The CDR3 is CASSPAGGGLQPQHF. The CDR3, as DNA: TGCGCCAGCAGCCCAGCCGGGGGTGGTCTTCAGCCCCAGCATTTT.

This chain joins TRBV20-1 and TRBJ2-4; D might be TRBD2 (5 bases). The germline V gene encodes CDR1 DFQATT and CDR2 SNEGSKA (reference sequence). The CDR3 runs to 15 residues. V was cut by 0 bases and J by 0 bases, with 9 bases left in between. CDR3 in amino acids: CSARDPRGAKNIQYF. CDR3 sequence (DNA): TGCAGTGCTAGAGATCCTCGGGGAGCCAAAAACATTCAGTACTTC.

The V gene is TRBV9, the J gene TRBJ2-7, with D perhaps TRBD2 (5 bases). Trimming took off 0 bases at V and 2 bases at J, with 6 bases between the two ends. CDR1 and CDR2 (germline): SGDLS, YYNGEE. This CDR3 comprises 13 residues. CDR3 DNA sequence: TGTGCCAGCAGCGTAGGAGGGACCTACGAGCAGTACTTC. It specifies CASSVGGTYEQYF.

The V and J genes are TRBV28 and TRBJ2-7; tentative D call: TRBD1 (6 bases). The germline V and J ends were trimmed by 4 bases and 4 bases, with 14 bases remaining between them. CDR1 MDHEN and CDR2 SYDVKM come from the germline V gene. CDR3 length equals 14 residues. The CDR3 spells CASSSPGTPYEQYV. The CDR3, as DNA: TGTGCCAGCAGTTCCCCAGGGACACCTTACGAGCAGTACGTC.

The rearrangement uses TRBV29-1 and TRBJ2-5; 7 bases map to TRBD1. This CDR3 comprises 10 residues. CDR1 and CDR2 from the germline V gene are SQVTM and ANQGSEA. Trimming removed 6 bases from V and 13 bases from J; junction bases left unmatched: 8. The CDR3 reads CSVDRDSLYF. CDR3 nucleotide sequence: TGCAGCGTCGACCGGGACAGTTTGTACTTC.

The CDR3 DNA is TGTGCCAGCAGCTTAGGGGAGCCAATGGGAGAGACCCAGTACTTC. Residues: CASSLGEPMGETQYF. V usage is TRBV5-8 and J usage is TRBJ2-5; either TRBD1 or TRBD2 may fit D (5 bases each). Germline values: CDR1 SGHTS, CDR2 YDEGEE. The CDR3 is 15 amino acids. The V gene lost 2 bases and the J gene lost 4 bases, with 15 bases spanning the gap. Combining the CDR3 with reference TRBV5-8 and TRBJ2-5 gives the whole variable domain EAGVTQSPTHLIKTRGQQATLRCSPISGHTSVYWYQQALGLGLQFLLWYDEGEERNRGNFPPRFSGRQFPNYSSELNVNALELEDSALYLCASSLGEPMGETQYFGPGTRLLVL.

The V call is TRBV29-1, the J call TRBJ2-3; TRBD1 might be the D (6 bases). The CDR3 loop spans 14 amino acids. Germline V gene sequence: CDR1 SQVTM, CDR2 ANQGSEA. Trimming removed 3 bases from V and 2 bases from J, with 12 bases in between. CDR3 region: CSVDLGALTDTQYF. The CDR3 coding sequence is TGCAGCGTTGACCTGGGGGCGCTCACAGATACGCAGTATTTT.

The chain recombines TRBV7-2 with TRBJ2-7; D gene uncertain. Per the germline V gene, CDR1 is SGHTA and CDR2 is FQGNSA. Trimming took off 5 bases at V and 3 bases at J, with 14 bases between the two ends. The CDR3 consists of 14 residues. CDR3 protein: CASSPPQWNYEQYF. The CDR3 DNA reads as TGTGCCAGCAGCCCCCCGCAGTGGAACTACGAGCAGTACTTC.

The chain employs TRBV20-1 and TRBJ2-7, with TRBD2 identical over 11 bases. Germline V gene data show CDR1 as DFQATT and CDR2 as SNEGSKA (reference sequence). With V trimmed by 0 bases and J by 1 base, 5 bases remained unmatched. The CDR3 spans 16 residues. CDR3 region: CSARDLTSGESYEQYF. DNA for the CDR3: TGCAGTGCTAGAGACCTGACTAGCGGGGAATCCTACGAGCAGTACTTC.

The chain has TRBV5-1 and TRBJ2-6, with D possibly TRBD2 on 5 matching bases. V shed 4 bases and J shed 1 base, with 12 bases lying between them. The CDR3 runs 16 residues. CDR1 SGHRS and CDR2 YFSETQ come from the germline V gene. CDR3 in amino acids: CASSITPGSGANVLTF. CDR3 nucleotide sequence: TGCGCCAGCAGCATTACTCCGGGGTCTGGGGCCAACGTCCTGACTTTC.

The chain couples TRBV2 to TRBJ2-7; 9 nucleotides line up with TRBD2. Per germline, CDR1 SNHLY and CDR2 FYNNEI. The V and J ends lost 3 bases and 0 bases, in that order; junction bases with no gene match: 6. CDR3 size: 16 residues. For the CDR3, the DNA is TGTGCCAGCAGTGATCAGGCGGGGGGGAGCTCCTACGAGCAGTACGTC. Protein product: CASSDQAGGSSYEQYV.

This chain connects TRBV29-1 to TRBJ2-7; 8 bases match TRBD1. The CDR3 sequence is 13 residues long. CDR1 and CDR2 from the germline V gene are SQVTM and ANQGSEA. After removal of 0 bases from V and 3 bases from J, the junction contained 1 base not matched to a gene. The CDR3 here is CSVEETGDYEQYF. CDR3 nucleotides: TGCAGCGTTGAAGAGACAGGGGACTACGAGCAGTACTTC.

J is TRBJ1-5 and V is TRBV15; no reliable D call. The germline V gene encodes CDR1 LNHNV and CDR2 YYDKDF (reference sequence). The CDR3 is made up of 13 amino acids. Trimming removed 7 bases from V and 4 bases from J, with 11 bases in between. CDR3 in amino acids: CATTHSGNQPQHF. CDR3 DNA: TGTGCCACCACCCACAGTGGTAATCAGCCCCAGCATTTT.

This rearrangement joins TRBV19 to TRBJ2-7, with D uncertain. Germline V gene data show CDR1 as LNHDA and CDR2 as SQIVND (reference sequence). The CDR3 has 13 residues. V shed 5 bases and J shed 5 bases, with 13 bases lying between them. Here the CDR3 reads CASSLLESNEQYF. In DNA, the CDR3 is TGTGCCAGTAGTCTTCTAGAATCTAACGAGCAGTACTTC. The complete variable domain, with remaining parts taken from reference TRBV19 and TRBJ2-7, reads DGGITQSPKYLFRKEGQNVTLSCEQNLNHDAMYWYRQDPGQGLRLIYYSQIVNDFQKGDIAEGYSVSREKKESFPLTVTSAQKNPTAFYLCASSLLESNEQYFGPGTRLTVT.

This clonotype was seen once. The genes are TRBV4-3 and TRBJ2-3; D gene ambiguous. In germline, CDR1 is LGHNA, CDR2 YSLEER. The CDR3 is made up of 14 amino acids. Trimming took off 4 bases at V and 4 bases at J, with 12 bases between the two ends. CDR3 residues: CASSLKTWADTQYF. The CDR3 DNA follows: TGCGCCAGCAGCCTCAAGACGTGGGCAGATACGCAGTATTTT.

In its sample, this clonotype was seen once. The genes are TRBV14 and TRBJ2-3; D is undetermined. V gave up 4 bases and J gave up 4 bases, with 12 bases separating them. The CDR3 is made up of 14 amino acids. Germline V CDR1 and CDR2: SGHDN, FVKESK. The CDR3 is CASSLLGVADTQYF. The CDR3 nucleotides are TGTGCCAGCAGCCTGTTAGGTGTCGCAGATACGCAGTATTTT.

The CDR3 spells CASSLSRGSNQPQHF. The CDR3 bases are TGCGCCAGCAGCTTATCCAGGGGGTCCAATCAGCCCCAGCATTTT. J is TRBJ1-5 and V is TRBV5-1, with 7 nucleotides matching TRBD1. With 2 bases clipped from V and 3 bases from J, the junction kept 5 bases outside the gene matches. There are 15 residues in the CDR3. Germline V gives CDR1 SGHRS, CDR2 YFSETQ.

The rearrangement links TRBV15 to TRBJ1-2, with D hard to call. V was pared by 1 base and J by 7 bases, with 7 bases between. The germline gives CDR1 LNHNV, CDR2 YYDKDF (reference sequence). The CDR3 extends over 12 amino acids. The CDR3 DNA reads as TGTGCCACCAGCAGAGCGGCGTCTGGCTACACCTTC. Residues: CATSRAASGYTF.

V usage is TRBV4-1 and J usage is TRBJ2-7; 8 nucleotides line up with TRBD2. V shed 3 bases, J shed 0 bases, and the junction held 10 bases outside the gene matches. The CDR3 is 17 amino acids. In germline, CDR1 is MGHRA, CDR2 YSYEKL. In DNA, the CDR3 is TGCGCCAGCAGCCACGGACTAGCTGGAACCTTCTCCTACGAGCAGTACGTC. This gives the protein CASSHGLAGTFSYEQYV.

The chain couples TRBV5-6 to TRBJ1-2; 10 bases match TRBD1. V lost 4 bases, J lost 4 bases, and 7 bases stayed unmatched. CDR1 is SGHDT, CDR2 YYEEEE, per germline. This CDR3 is 15 amino acids long. CDR3 residues: CASSPGTGDRYGYTF. The CDR3 coding sequence is TGTGCCAGCAGCCCCGGGACAGGGGATCGCTATGGCTACACCTTC.

The V and J genes are TRBV20-1 and TRBJ2-5; either TRBD1 or TRBD2 may fit D (5 bases each). The CDR3 contains 14 residues. The V end was cut by 2 bases, the J end by 4 bases, with 14 bases between. CDR1 is DFQATT, CDR2 SNEGSKA, per germline (reference sequence). CDR3 sequence reads: CSARRDQGLETQYF. For the CDR3, the DNA is TGCAGTGCTAGAAGGGACCAGGGTTTAGAGACCCAGTACTTC.

About this clonotype: Relative to the germline gene, one junction end is altered; a read error may explain this. The chain recombines TRBV7-7 with TRBJ2-2; D is uncertain. CDR1 is SSHAT, CDR2 FNYEAQ, per germline (reference sequence). The CDR3 covers 12 residues. The CDR3 spells CASSPFTGELFF. The CDR3 nucleotides are TGTGCTAGCAGCCCATTCACCGGGGAGCTGTTTTTT.

This clonotype was observed a single time. V usage is TRBV7-9 and J usage is TRBJ2-2; D is possibly TRBD2 (5 bases). This CDR3 contains 16 residues. V was cut by 0 bases and J by 5 bases, with 13 bases left in between. Germline V gene sequence: CDR1 SEHNR, CDR2 FQNEAQ (reference sequence). The CDR3 DNA reads as TGTGCCAGCAGCTTAGCGCGTTTTGGGGAGACCGGGGAGCTGTTTTTT. As protein: CASSLARFGETGELFF.

The chain has TRBV30 and TRBJ2-1; TRBD2 matches 7 bases. CDR1 is GTSNPN and CDR2 is SVGIG in the germline V gene (reference sequence). Germline trimming cut 5 bases from V and 6 bases from J; bases unmatched to any gene: 10. This CDR3 is built from 14 residues. The CDR3 here is CAWGTSVTVNEQFF. The CDR3 coding sequence is TGTGCCTGGGGAACTAGCGTGACGGTCAATGAGCAGTTCTTC.